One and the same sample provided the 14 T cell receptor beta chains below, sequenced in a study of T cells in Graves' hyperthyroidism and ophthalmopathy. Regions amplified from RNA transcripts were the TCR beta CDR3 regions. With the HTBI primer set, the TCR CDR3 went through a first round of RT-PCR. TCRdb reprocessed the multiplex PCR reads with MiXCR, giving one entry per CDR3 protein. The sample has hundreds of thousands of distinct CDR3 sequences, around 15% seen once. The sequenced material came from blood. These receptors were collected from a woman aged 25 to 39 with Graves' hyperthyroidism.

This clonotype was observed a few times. The CDR3: CASSSVTFLGSGTYTQYF. CDR3 nucleotide sequence: TGTGCCAGCAGCTCAGTTACTTTCCTGGGATCAGGGACATATACGCAGTATTTT. The gene calls are TRBV7-8 and TRBJ2-3; D might be TRBD1 (6 bases). The CDR3 length is 18 residues. V lost 4 bases and J lost 7, with 27 bases in between. The V gene's germline CDR1 is SGHVS and CDR2 FQNEAQ.

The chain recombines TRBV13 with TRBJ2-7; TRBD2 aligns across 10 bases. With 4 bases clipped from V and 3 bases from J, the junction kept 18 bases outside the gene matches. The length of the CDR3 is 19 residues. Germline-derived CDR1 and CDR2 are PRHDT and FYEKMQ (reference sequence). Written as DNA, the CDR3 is TGTGCCAGCAGCTCCCATAGCAGCCTCCGGACTAGCGGAAACTACGAGCAGTACTTC. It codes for CASSSHSSLRTSGNYEQYF.

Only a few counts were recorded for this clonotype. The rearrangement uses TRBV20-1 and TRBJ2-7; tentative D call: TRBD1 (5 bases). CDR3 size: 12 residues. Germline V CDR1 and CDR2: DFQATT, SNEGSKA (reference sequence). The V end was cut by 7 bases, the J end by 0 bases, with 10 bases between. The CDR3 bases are TGCAGTGGGGGCTTCTTCTCCTACGAGCAGTACTTC. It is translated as CSGGFFSYEQYF.

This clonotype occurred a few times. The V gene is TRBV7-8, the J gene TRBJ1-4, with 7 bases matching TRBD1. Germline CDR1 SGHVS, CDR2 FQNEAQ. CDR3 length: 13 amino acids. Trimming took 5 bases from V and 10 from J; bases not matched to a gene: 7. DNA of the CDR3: TGTGCCAGCAGCGACGGGACAGCGGGAAAACTGTTTTTT. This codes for CASSDGTAGKLFF. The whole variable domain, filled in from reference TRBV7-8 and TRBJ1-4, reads GAGVSQSPRYKVAKRGQDVALRCDPISGHVSLFWYQQALGQGPEFLTYFQNEAQLDKSGLPSDRFFAERPEGSVSTLKIQRTQQEDSAVYLCASSDGTAGKLFFGSGTQLSVL.

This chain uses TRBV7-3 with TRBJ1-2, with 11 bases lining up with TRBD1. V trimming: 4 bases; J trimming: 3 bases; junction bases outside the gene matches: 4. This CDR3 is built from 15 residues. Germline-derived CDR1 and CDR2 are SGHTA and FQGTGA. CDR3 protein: CASSSTGQGDYGYTF. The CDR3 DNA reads TGTGCCAGCAGCTCCACGGGACAGGGGGACTATGGCTACACCTTC.

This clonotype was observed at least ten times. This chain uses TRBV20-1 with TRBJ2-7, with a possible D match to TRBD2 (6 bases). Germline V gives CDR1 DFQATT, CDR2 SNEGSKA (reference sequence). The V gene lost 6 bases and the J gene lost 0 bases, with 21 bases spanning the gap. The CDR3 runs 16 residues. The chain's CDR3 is CSAASAPALPSYEQYF. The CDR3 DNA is TGCAGTGCCGCTAGCGCCCCGGCCTTACCCTCCTACGAGCAGTACTTC.

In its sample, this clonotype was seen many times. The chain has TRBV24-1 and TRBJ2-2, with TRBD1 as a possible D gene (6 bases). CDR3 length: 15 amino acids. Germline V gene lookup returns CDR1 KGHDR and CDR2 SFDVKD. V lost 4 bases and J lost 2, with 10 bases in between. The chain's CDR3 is CATSELDSNTGELFF. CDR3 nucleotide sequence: TGTGCCACCAGTGAACTGGACAGTAACACCGGGGAGCTGTTTTTT.

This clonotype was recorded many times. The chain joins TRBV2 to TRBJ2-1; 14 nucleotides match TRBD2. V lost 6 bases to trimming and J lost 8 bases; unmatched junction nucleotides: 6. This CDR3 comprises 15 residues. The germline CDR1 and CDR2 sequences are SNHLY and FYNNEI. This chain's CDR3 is CASRGLAGAMDEQFF. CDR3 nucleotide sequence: TGTGCCAGCAGGGGACTAGCGGGAGCTATGGATGAGCAGTTCTTC.

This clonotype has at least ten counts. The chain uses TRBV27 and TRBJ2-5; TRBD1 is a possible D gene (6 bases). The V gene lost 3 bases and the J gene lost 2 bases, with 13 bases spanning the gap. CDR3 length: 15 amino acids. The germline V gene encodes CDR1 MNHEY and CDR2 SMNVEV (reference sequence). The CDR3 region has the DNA TGTGCCAGCAGTTTCGGCAGGGGTTGGCAAGAGACCCAGTACTTC. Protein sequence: CASSFGRGWQETQYF.

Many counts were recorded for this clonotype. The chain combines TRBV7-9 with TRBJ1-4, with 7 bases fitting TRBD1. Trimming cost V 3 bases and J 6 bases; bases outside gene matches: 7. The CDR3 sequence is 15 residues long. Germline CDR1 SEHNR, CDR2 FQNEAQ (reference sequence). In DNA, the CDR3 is TGTGCCAGCAGCTTCACAGGGGAGTCGTATGAAAAACTGTTTTTT. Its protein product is CASSFTGESYEKLFF.

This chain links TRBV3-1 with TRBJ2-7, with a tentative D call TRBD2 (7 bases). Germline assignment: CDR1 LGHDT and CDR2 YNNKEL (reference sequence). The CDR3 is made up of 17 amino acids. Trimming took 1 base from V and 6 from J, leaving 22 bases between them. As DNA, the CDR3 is TGTGCCAGCAGCCAAGGTGTAGGGGGAGGGCTATTCAGCGAGCAGTACTTC. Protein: CASSQGVGGGLFSEQYF.

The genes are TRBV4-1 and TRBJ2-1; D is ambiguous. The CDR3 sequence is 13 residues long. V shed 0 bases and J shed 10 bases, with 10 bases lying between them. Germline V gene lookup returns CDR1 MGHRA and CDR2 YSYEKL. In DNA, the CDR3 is TGCGCCAGCAGCCAAGACGGCCCGGCCGAGCAGTTCTTC. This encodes CASSQDGPAEQFF.

This CDR3 is CATSVTGTQYF. The DNA for the CDR3 is TGTGCCACCAGTGTAACGGGGACGCAGTATTTT. The chain has TRBV24-1 and TRBJ2-3; possibly TRBD2 for D (5 bases). The V end was cut by 5 bases, the J end by 9 bases, with 8 bases between. CDR1 is KGHDR and CDR2 is SFDVKD in the germline V gene. The CDR3 is 11 residues long.

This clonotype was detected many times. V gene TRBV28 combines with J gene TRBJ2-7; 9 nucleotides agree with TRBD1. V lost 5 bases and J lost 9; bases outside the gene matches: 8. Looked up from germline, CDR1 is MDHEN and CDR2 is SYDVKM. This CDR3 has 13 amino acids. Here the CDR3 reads CASSGDRAIRQYF. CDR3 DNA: TGTGCCAGCAGTGGGGACAGGGCAATTAGGCAGTACTTC.